This TCR beta chain was retrieved from a study of PD-1 blockade in classical Hodgkin lymphoma. Each patient experienced a relapse that followed autologous stem cell transplantation, and brentuximab vedotin exposure varied. Concerning this clone: The antigen is unknown.

The CDR3 contains 13 residues. Germline CDR1 and CDR2: MDHEN and SYDVKM. V lost 4 bases and J 4 bases, leaving 10 bases between the germline ends. Clones were read by immunoSEQ multiplex PCR, and TCRdb kept only the in-frame ones, dropping some. The sample shows about 37,000 clones, 76% of them seen only once. Regarding the study as a whole: Complete responders matched newly diagnosed patients in baseline diversity. Patients with an early start, nivolumab under 1 year after ASCT, were excluded.

V gene TRBV28 combines with J gene TRBJ1-1; D is unresolved. The sequence came from a human donor with classical Hodgkin lymphoma. The material was peripheral blood mononuclear cells (PBMCs), obtained before the second cycle of nivolumab. CDR3 loop: CASSSPSATEAFF. CDR3 DNA: TGTGCCAGCAGTTCCCCATCGGCCACTGAAGCTTTCTTT.